The rows below give T cell receptor beta chains drawn from one sample of a study of vaccination effects on CD4 cells after COVID-19. These TCRs are of unknown antigen specificity. TCRdb's copy holds only in-frame clones and misses some; the assay was immunoSEQ multiplex PCR. The table records 14,000 or so clones, around 78% of them present only once. This sample comprised CD4+ T cells from PBMCs cultured with HCoV-NL63 spike peptides, obtained after COVID-19 vaccination. The receptor source for this set is a human donor who had a prior SARS-CoV-2 infection. The CDR3 runs from the conserved cysteine through the conserved F or W. A D gene is named only where the DNA matches it firmly. Rows give clone size only sometimes, using once, few, many, or a class for an expanded clone.

.,TRBV2,TRBJ2-5,.,TGTGCCAGCAGTGAAGCTCGGGAGACCCAGTACTTC,CASSEARETQYF
few,TRBV5-1,TRBJ1-2,.,TGCGCCAGCAGCTTAGGCGGAATTGGGGGCTACACCTTC,CASSLGGIGGYTF
.,TRBV18,TRBJ2-1,.,TGTGCCAGCTCACCAGGGACACCGAATGAGCAGTTCTTC,CASSPGTPNEQFF
.,TRBV5-1,TRBJ2-1,TRBD2,TGCGCCAGCAGCCCCCGACTAGCGGGGCAATACAATGAGCAGTTCTTC,CASSPRLAGQYNEQFF
medium-sized,TRBV4-1,TRBJ2-7,.,TGCGCCAGCAGCCAAGATCAGGGAATGGTGCAGTACTTC,CASSQDQGMVQYF
.,TRBV9,TRBJ1-2,.,TGTGCCAGCAGCGGGGACTGGAGTTATCTCTATGGCTACACCTTC,CASSGDWSYLYGYTF
medium-sized,TRBV4-2,TRBJ2-7,TRBD1,TGTGCCAGCAGCCAAGGCCCGGGACAGAGTACGTGGGAGCAGTACTTC,CASSQGPGQSTWEQYF
.,TRBV5-1,TRBJ2-1,.,TGCGCCAGCAGCTTACTAGCCACTGATGAGCAGTTCTTC,CASSLLATDEQFF
.,TRBV19,TRBJ1-1,TRBD1,TGTGCCAGTAGTGCCGACCACAGGGGAACTGAAGCTTTCTTT,CASSADHRGTEAFF
.,TRBV30,TRBJ2-3,TRBD2,TGTGCCTGGAGTCCGCCTGGGCGGGGGGCCACAATTCATACGCAGTATTTT,CAWSPPGRGATIHTQYF
once,TRBV7-2,TRBJ2-7,TRBD2,TGTGCCAGCAGCTCTAAGCGGGGGAGCTCCTACGAGCAGTACTTC,CASSSKRGSSYEQYF
.,TRBV18,TRBJ2-3,.,TGTGCCAGCTCACCCAAGACACGCACAGATACGCAGTATTTT,CASSPKTRTDTQYF
.,TRBV7-9,TRBJ2-3,TRBD2,TGTGCCAGCAGCTTAGCTAGCGGGGGCACAGATACGCAGTATTTT,CASSLASGGTDTQYF
.,TRBV19,TRBJ1-6,.,TGTGCCAGTAGTATTTCTCCGCAGGGAAGCTCCTATAATTCACCCCTCCACTTT,CASSISPQGSSYNSPLHF
.,TRBV29-1,TRBJ2-1,TRBD2,TGCAGCGCTATGAAGCAGGTGTTAGCGGGGGGGCAGAATGAGCAGTTCTTC,CSAMKQVLAGGQNEQFF
.,TRBV5-6,TRBJ2-1,.,TGTGCCAGCAGCTCTTGGACTCAGCCGAGCTCCTACAATGAGCAGTTCTTC,CASSSWTQPSSYNEQFF
.,TRBV15,TRBJ1-4,.,TGTGCCACCAGCACCGAAGGGGCAACTAATGAAAAACTGTTTTTT,CATSTEGATNEKLFF
.,TRBV6-5,TRBJ2-5,.,TGTGCCAGCAGTTTTCAAGAGACCCAGTACTTC,CASSFQETQYF
.,TRBV9,TRBJ2-2,TRBD1,TGTGCCAGCAGTAGAACAGGGGCCACCGGGGAGCTGTTTTTT,CASSRTGATGELFF
.,TRBV15,TRBJ1-1,.,TGTGCCACCAGCAGGGGGCTGGGGAACACTGAAGCTTTCTTT,CATSRGLGNTEAFF
.,TRBV9,TRBJ2-3,.,TGTGCCAGCAGCGTAAACGGAAGGTGGGGGGCCTCAACAGATACGCAGTATTTT,CASSVNGRWGASTDTQYF